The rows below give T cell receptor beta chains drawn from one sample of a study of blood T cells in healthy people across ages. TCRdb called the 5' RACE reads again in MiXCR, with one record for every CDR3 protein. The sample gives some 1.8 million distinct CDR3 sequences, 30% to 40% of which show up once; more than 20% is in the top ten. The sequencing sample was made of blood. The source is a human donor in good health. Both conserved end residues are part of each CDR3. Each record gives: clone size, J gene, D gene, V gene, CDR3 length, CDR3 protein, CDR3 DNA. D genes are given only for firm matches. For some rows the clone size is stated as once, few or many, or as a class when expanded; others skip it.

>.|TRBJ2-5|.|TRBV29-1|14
CSVVHRGEQETQYF
TGCAGCGTTGTACATCGGGGCGAACAAGAGACCCAGTACTTC
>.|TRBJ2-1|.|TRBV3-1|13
CASSLRQVSEQFF
TGTGCCAGCAGCCTACGCCAAGTGTCTGAGCAGTTCTTC
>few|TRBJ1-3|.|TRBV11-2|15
CASSFVSASGNTIYF
TGTGCCAGCAGCTTCGTAAGCGCGTCAGGAAACACCATATATTTT
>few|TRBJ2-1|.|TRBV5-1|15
CASSFGSAAYNEQFF
TGCGCCAGCAGCTTCGGGAGCGCGGCCTACAATGAGCAGTTCTTC
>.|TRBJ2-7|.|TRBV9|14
CASRVDGSSYEQYF
TGTGCCAGCAGAGTAGACGGTAGCTCCTACGAGCAGTACTTC
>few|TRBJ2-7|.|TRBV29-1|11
CSVDRANEQYF
TGCAGCGTTGATCGGGCTAACGAGCAGTACTTC
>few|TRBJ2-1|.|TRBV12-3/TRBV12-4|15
CASSWGGHSYNEQFF
TGTGCCAGCAGTTGGGGGGGACACTCCTACAATGAGCAGTTCTTC
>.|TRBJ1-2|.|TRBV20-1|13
CSASSGYRYGYTF
TGCAGTGCTAGCTCAGGGTATCGGTATGGCTACACCTTC
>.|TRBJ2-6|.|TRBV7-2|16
CASSFQTGTGANVLTF
TGTGCCAGCAGTTTCCAAACAGGGACTGGGGCCAACGTCCTGACTTTC
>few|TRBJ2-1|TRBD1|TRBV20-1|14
CSALGQGPYNEQFF
TGCAGTGCCCTCGGACAGGGGCCCTACAATGAGCAGTTCTTC
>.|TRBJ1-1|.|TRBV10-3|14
CAISMEGANTEAFF
TGTGCCATCAGTATGGAAGGGGCTAACACTGAAGCTTTCTTT
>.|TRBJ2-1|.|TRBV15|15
CATSSWGLGENEQFF
TGTGCCACCAGCAGCTGGGGATTAGGGGAGAATGAGCAGTTCTTC
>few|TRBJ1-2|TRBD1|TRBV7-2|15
CASSLAGQGARGYTF
TGTGCCAGCAGCTTAGCAGGACAGGGGGCGCGTGGCTACACCTTC
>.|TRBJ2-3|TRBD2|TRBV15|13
CATILAGGDTQYF
TGTGCCACCATTTTGGCGGGGGGAGATACGCAGTATTTT
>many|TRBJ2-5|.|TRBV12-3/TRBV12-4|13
CASSLRWKETQYF
TGTGCCAGCAGTTTAAGGTGGAAAGAGACCCAGTACTTC
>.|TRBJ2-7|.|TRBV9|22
CASSLQEEGWKAGSPDSYEQYF
TGTGCCAGCAGCTTACAAGAGGAAGGGTGGAAGGCAGGGTCCCCGGACTCCTACGAGCAGTACTTC
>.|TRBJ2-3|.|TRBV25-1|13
CASSPGDLDTQYF
TGTGCCAGCAGTCCGGGAGACTTAGATACGCAGTATTTT
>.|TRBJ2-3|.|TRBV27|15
CASSLSRGGDDTQYF
TGTGCCAGCAGTTTGAGTAGGGGGGGCGATGATACGCAGTATTTT
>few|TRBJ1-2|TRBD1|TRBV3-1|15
CASSQDTGGRNGYTF
TGTGCCAGCAGCCAAGATACAGGGGGAAGAAATGGCTACACCTTC
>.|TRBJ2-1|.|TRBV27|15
CARSLYGQFYNEQFF
TGTGCCAGAAGTTTGTATGGACAGTTTTACAATGAGCAGTTCTTC
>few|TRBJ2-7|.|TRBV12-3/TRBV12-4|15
CASTQGQRFSYEQYF
TGTGCCAGCACCCAAGGACAGCGCTTCTCCTACGAGCAGTACTTC
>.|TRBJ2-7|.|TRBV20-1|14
CSARAKPGTYEQYF
TGCAGTGCTAGGGCCAAGCCCGGAACCTACGAGCAGTACTTC
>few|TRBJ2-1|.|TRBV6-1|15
CASSVLRAKVGEQFF
TGTGCCAGCAGTGTTCTTCGGGCTAAAGTGGGTGAGCAGTTCTTC
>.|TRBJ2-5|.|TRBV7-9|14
CASSYRDFQETQYF
TGTGCCAGCAGCTACCGGGACTTCCAAGAGACCCAGTACTTC
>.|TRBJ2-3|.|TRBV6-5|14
CASSYSSGADTQYF
TGTGCCAGCAGTTACTCGTCTGGAGCAGATACGCAGTATTTT
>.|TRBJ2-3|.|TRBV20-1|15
CSANNRNGAADTQYF
TGCAGTGCGAACAACCGGAACGGAGCAGCAGATACGCAGTATTTT
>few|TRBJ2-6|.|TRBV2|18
CASGGWAGVNSGANVLTF
TGTGCCAGCGGGGGCTGGGCAGGAGTCAACTCTGGGGCCAACGTCCTGACTTTC
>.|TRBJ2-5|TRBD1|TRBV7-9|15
CASSSSRDSKETQYF
TGTGCCAGCAGCTCATCCCGGGACAGCAAAGAGACCCAGTACTTC
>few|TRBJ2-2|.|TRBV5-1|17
CASSLAAAEQNTGELFF
TGCGCCAGCAGCTTGGCGGCAGCCGAACAGAACACCGGGGAGCTGTTTTTT
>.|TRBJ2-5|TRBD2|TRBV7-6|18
CASSHGGLAVLSGETQYF
TGTGCCAGCAGCCATGGGGGACTAGCCGTGTTATCTGGGGAGACCCAGTACTTC
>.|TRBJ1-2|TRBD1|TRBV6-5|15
CANSSIITGGGGYTF
TGTGCCAACAGTTCCATTATTACAGGGGGCGGTGGCTACACCTTC
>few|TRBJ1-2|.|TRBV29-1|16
CSVEDRVGRGSPLYTF
TGCAGCGTTGAAGATCGGGTGGGCAGGGGATCCCCGTTGTACACCTTC
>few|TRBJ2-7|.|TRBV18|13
CASSPDVKNEQYF
TGTGCCAGCTCACCAGACGTCAAGAACGAGCAGTACTTC
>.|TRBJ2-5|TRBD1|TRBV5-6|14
CASSFLQGAREQYF
TGTGCCAGCAGCTTTCTGCAGGGGGCTCGGGAGCAGTACTTC
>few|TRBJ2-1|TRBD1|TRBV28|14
CASSLPEGANEQFF
TGTGCCAGCAGTTTACCCGAGGGGGCTAATGAGCAGTTCTTC
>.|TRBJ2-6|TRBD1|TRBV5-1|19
CASSDSDRERNSGTNVLTF
TGCGCCAGCAGCGATTCGGACAGGGAAAGAAACTCTGGGACCAACGTCCTGACTTTC
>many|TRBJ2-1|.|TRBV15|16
CATSRTGQGSYNEQFF
TGTGCCACCAGCAGAACCGGACAAGGCTCCTACAATGAGCAGTTCTTC
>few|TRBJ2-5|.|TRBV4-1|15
CASSLHRGGRETQYF
TGCGCCAGCAGCCTACATCGTGGGGGTAGGGAGACCCAGTACTTC
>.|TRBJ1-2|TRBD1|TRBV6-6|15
CASSSEGAGIYGYTF
TGTGCCAGCAGTTCAGAGGGGGCGGGCATCTATGGCTACACCTTC
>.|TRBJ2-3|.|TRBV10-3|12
CAIDGGTDTQYF
TGTGCCATCGATGGAGGAACAGATACGCAGTATTTT
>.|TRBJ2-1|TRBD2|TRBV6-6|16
CASRTRTSGGANEQFF
TGTGCCAGCAGAACCCGGACTAGCGGGGGGGCTAATGAGCAGTTCTTC
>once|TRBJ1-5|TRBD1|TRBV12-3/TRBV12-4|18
CASSLRDSHTNSNQPQHF
TGTGCCAGCAGTTTAAGGGACAGCCACACTAATAGCAATCAGCCCCAGCATTTT
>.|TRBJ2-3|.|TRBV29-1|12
CSLLSSGDTQYF
TGCAGCCTCCTTTCATCAGGGGATACGCAGTATTTT